The TCR beta chain described here comes from a study of CD8 T cells in Susac syndrome (dated by TCRdb to the late 2010s). The study in broad terms: Of the Susac syndrome patients who were sequenced, about eight were in clinical remission while roughly six had clinically active disease. At blood withdrawal, Susac syndrome patients were either therapy-naive, taking corticosteroids (in some cases with IVIg as well), or taking IVIg alone. Repertoire sequencing was used to test whether CD8+ T cell activation and differentiation in Susac syndrome was antigen driven.

V is reduced by 7 bases and J by 6 bases, leaving a spacing of 19 bases between them. The germline V gene specifies SQVTM as CDR1 and ANQGSEA as CDR2. The CDR3 sequence holds 13 residues, the cysteine and phenylalanine included. Only the CDR3 DNA is retained, 39 bases long and in frame from the first base. Comment on this clonotype: The clone's antigen remains unknown. Nothing much larger sits one base from this clone, and base qualities are not available.

Peripheral blood CD8+ and CD4+ T cells from healthy donors, Susac syndrome patients and multiple sclerosis patients were profiled using high-throughput TCR beta sequencing. Recently defined diagnostic criteria for definite or probable disease were met by the Susac syndrome patients. Bulk CD8+ and CD4+ T cells were purified magnetically by negative isolation, whereas CD8+ TEMRA cells were enriched by FACS. Blood was drawn into EDTA tubes, processed within 24 hours, and PBMCs were isolated by density gradient centrifugation. PBMCs intended for TCR sequencing were frozen in liquid nitrogen and were later thawed in a 37 degrees C water bath. A purity of at least 90% was achieved for sorted or isolated CD4+, CD8+ and CD8+ TEMRA cells. RNA was extracted with the RNeasy kit and about 0.5 to 1 ug was reverse transcribed using random hexamers. The immunoSEQ multiplex PCR assay, which covers 54 Vbeta and 13 Jbeta segments, was used to amplify TCR beta CDR3 regions. Bias from PCR amplification was corrected by using a synthetic template baseline for primer optimization and for computational correction. Processing in the source paper ran as follows. Reads were assigned to V, D and J genes according to IMGT and analyzed in immunoSEQ Analyzer, with only productive sequences retained. To calculate clonality, Shannon entropy was normalized by log2 of the number of productive unique sequences and then subtracted from one. For each patient and control, public and private clones were evaluated within the 100 most prevalent clones. Susac-specific clones were defined as absent from healthy and MS cohorts, about 1,100 published viral clones and other ImmuneACCESS disease sequences. TCRdb took the public reads, trimmed them with fastp at Q25, ran MiXCR for clone calling and kept in-frame beta chains. All rows with the same CDR3 protein become a single entry with the most common DNA and genes. It is TCRdb's table, rather than the study itself, that gives the V and J calls and clone size. In this sample the table shows around 230,000 distinct CDR3 sequences, 95% to 97% of which occur a single time. Approximately 0.094% of the sample rests with the top ten.

General study outcomes and caveats: In the CD4+ T cell repertoire of Susac syndrome patients, clonal expansion was not detected. The TCR sequencing and HLA analysis was acknowledged to have included a relatively small number of individuals.

The receptor was isolated from a human donor with Susac syndrome. The chain is assembled from TRBV29-1 and TRBJ2-7; the D gene is possibly TRBD1 or TRBD2, each agreeing over 5 bases. Sequencing input: CD4+ T cells from PBMCs. This receptor has the CDR3 CSATGTETPEQYF. In nucleotides, the sequence is TGCAGCGCCACCGGGACGGAGACTCCCGAGCAGTACTTC.